This TCR beta chain is from a study of cytomegalovirus exposure and HLA in healthy donors. The PCR had 60 Vbeta and 13 Jbeta primers. Sequencing was performed with immunoSEQ multiplex PCR; in TCRdb, only in-frame clones are kept and a portion is missing. Here the sample spans 150,000 to 200,000 clones, 80% to 90% being singletons. The CDR3 runs 17 residues. Germline CDR1 is SEHNR and CDR2 is FQNEAQ (reference sequence). With regard to this clone: The germline gene is not matched at one end of the junction; a read error may be the cause.

Sequenced input: PBMCs. The clonotype originates from a man aged 18-30 years in good health and CMV-seropositive. The chain joins TRBV7-9 to TRBJ1-6, with 7 bases matching TRBD1. CDR3 bases: TGTTCCAGCAGCTCACACGACCGACAGGGCCAAGGGTCACCCCTCCACTTT. It is translated as CSSSSHDRQGQGSPLHF.